This entry concerns a single T cell receptor (beta chain). Its antigen is still unknown. These data come from a study of shared clonotypes between healthy human individuals. Some 30,000 T cell genomes (about 210 ng DNA) went into each sorted-subset replicate. Measured with immunoSEQ multiplex PCR; TCRdb has only the in-frame clones, and not every one. The sample records 800,000 to 950,000 clones, about 96% being singletons. Study findings and constraints: Clonotypes shared by all four donors outscored non-shared clonotypes in generation probability. Naive subsets tended to show greater estimated richness than memory subsets.

In the naive CD8 group, cells lacked CD45RO and were positively selected for CCR7, so terminally differentiated effector memory CD45RA+ cells were left out. The ends were cut back, 1 base at V and 0 bases at J, with 22 bases in the middle. This CDR3 has 20 residues. Germline V gene lookup returns CDR1 SGHDN and CDR2 FVKESK. The receptor was isolated from a man aged 30-40 years in good health. What was sequenced was naive CD8+ T cells sorted from blood. The chain joins TRBV14 to TRBJ2-1, with D possibly TRBD2 on 6 matching bases. DNA for the CDR3: TGTGCCAGCAGCCAAGCCCTGTTTAGTAGCGGTTATGACTCCTACAATGAGCAGTTCTTC. Protein: CASSQALFSSGYDSYNEQFF.